One sample yielded the 19 T cell receptor beta chains listed below, sequenced in a study of identical twins. MiXCR, run by TCRdb on the 5' RACE reads, gives a single entry per CDR3 protein. Among 250,000 or so distinct CDR3 sequences listed, 5.5% to 7% were seen once. The sample was also reused in another study, on yellow fever vaccine responses in identical twins.

Sequencing was done on a sample of memory (CD45RO+) T cells sorted from blood. The receptor source for this set is a woman aged 18 to 35 in good health.

The chain uses TRBV5-1 and TRBJ1-2, with D possibly TRBD1 on 5 matching bases. Germline CDR1 reads SGHRS; CDR2 reads YFSETQ. The V and J ends lost 4 bases and 6 bases respectively, with 16 bases between them. The CDR3 loop spans 14 amino acids. The CDR3 region is CASSLPGRRDGYTF. The CDR3 DNA is TGCGCCAGCAGCCTTCCGGGACGGAGAGATGGCTACACCTTC.

The V call is TRBV6-1, the J call TRBJ2-6; 11 nucleotides align to TRBD2. V lost 6 bases to trimming and J lost 0 bases; unmatched junction nucleotides: 7. Germline V gene lookup returns CDR1 MNHNS and CDR2 SASEGT. The CDR3 is 18 residues long. The CDR3 reads CASRDLLAGGSGANVLTF. The CDR3 DNA sequence: TGTGCCAGCAGGGATCTTCTAGCGGGGGGCTCTGGGGCCAACGTCCTGACTTTC.

The genes are TRBV12-3 or TRBV12-4 and TRBJ2-1; tentatively, D is TRBD2 (6 bases). V was pared by 0 bases and J by 7 bases, with 16 bases between. The CDR3 totals 16 residues. The CDR3 DNA reads as TGTGCCAGCAGTTTAGCTCTCACGGGAGCCTTGAATGAGCAGTTCTTC. Translation gives CASSLALTGALNEQFF.

V and J are TRBV5-1 and TRBJ2-5, with TRBD1 as a possible D gene (5 bases). Germline-derived CDR1 and CDR2 are SGHRS and YFSETQ. The CDR3 spans 13 residues. V lost 4 bases and J 3 bases, leaving 10 bases between the germline ends. CDR3 in amino acids: CASSTTVKETQYF. The CDR3 region has the DNA TGCGCCAGCAGCACGACAGTCAAAGAGACCCAGTACTTC.

The chain uses TRBV20-1 and TRBJ2-2; TRBD1 aligns across 8 bases. Germline lookup yields CDR1 DFQATT and CDR2 SNEGSKA (reference sequence). V was pared by 0 bases and J by 4 bases, with 1 base of the junction left unmatched. This CDR3 has 14 amino acids. The CDR3 coding sequence is TGCAGTGCTAGAGAGCAGGGGGCCACCGGGGAGCTGTTTTTT. This translates into CSAREQGATGELFF.

V is TRBV6-1 and J is TRBJ2-1; 9 bases are shared with TRBD2. Losses at the gene ends were 6 bases for V and 5 bases for J; bases not matched to a gene: 11. Per germline, CDR1 MNHNS and CDR2 SASEGT. This CDR3 spans 16 amino acids. For the CDR3, the DNA is TGTGCCAGCAGAAGGGCCCCTAGCGGGATTAACAATGAGCAGTTCTTC. It yields the protein CASRRAPSGINNEQFF.

In DNA, the CDR3 is TGTGCCACCAGGGAGATGGGCAATCAGCCCCAGCATTTT. It encodes CATREMGNQPQHF. The V call is TRBV6-1, the J call TRBJ1-5; possible D gene TRBD1, 5 bases. The CDR3 length is 13 residues. CDR1 and CDR2 (germline): MNHNS, SASEGT. V was pared by 10 bases and J by 2 bases, with 12 bases between.

This clonotype came up many times. This sequence joins TRBV7-8 and TRBJ2-7; possibly TRBD2 for D (6 bases). V was pared by 3 bases and J by 2 bases, with 11 bases between. In germline, CDR1 is SGHVS, CDR2 FQNEAQ. This CDR3 contains 14 residues. CDR3 loop: CASSFGRDPYEQYF. DNA for the CDR3: TGTGCCAGCAGCTTCGGGCGGGATCCCTACGAGCAGTACTTC. The full variable domain, with the rest looked up from reference TRBV7-8 and TRBJ2-7, is GAGVSQSPRYKVAKRGQDVALRCDPISGHVSLFWYQQALGQGPEFLTYFQNEAQLDKSGLPSDRFFAERPEGSVSTLKIQRTQQEDSAVYLCASSFGRDPYEQYFGPGTRLTVT.

This clonotype was counted ten times or more. The rearrangement joins TRBV5-1 to TRBJ2-1; no definite D call. Between the trimmed V and J ends, which lost 1 base and 11 bases, there was a span of 16 bases. The CDR3 covers 14 residues. The germline CDR1 and CDR2 sequences are SGHRS and YFSETQ. CDR3 loop: CASSLINANVQQFF. CDR3 DNA: TGCGCCAGCAGCTTGATTAATGCGAATGTTCAGCAGTTCTTC.

This clonotype was found many times. The J gene is TRBJ2-3, the V gene TRBV10-3; 7 positions match TRBD2. V lost 3 bases, J lost 2 bases, and 5 bases stayed unmatched. The CDR3 has 15 residues. In germline, CDR1 is ENHRY, CDR2 SYGVKD. The CDR3 is CAISDLRENTDTQYF. The CDR3 nucleotides are TGTGCCATCAGTGATCTGCGGGAGAACACAGATACGCAGTATTTT.

The chain links TRBV28 to TRBJ1-6; D perhaps matches TRBD1 (6 bases). V gave up 4 bases and J gave up 9 bases, with 13 bases separating them. CDR1 is MDHEN, CDR2 SYDVKM, per germline. The CDR3 loop spans 14 amino acids. The CDR3 region has the DNA TGTGCCAGCAGTTCCGGGGGGCGAGGTTCACCCCTCCACTTT. This translates into CASSSGGRGSPLHF.

This clonotype was found a few times. This rearrangement joins TRBV20-1 to TRBJ1-5, with D possibly being TRBD1 (5 bases). Per germline, CDR1 DFQATT and CDR2 SNEGSKA (reference sequence). The length of the CDR3 is 14 residues. V dropped 2 bases and J dropped 5 bases, with 13 bases sitting between them. CDR3 residues: CSARPGTDHQPQHF. CDR3 coding DNA: TGCAGTGCTAGACCCGGGACGGACCATCAGCCCCAGCATTTT.

This chain connects TRBV7-6 to TRBJ2-6, with 12 bases identical to TRBD2. Germline-derived CDR1 and CDR2 are SGHVS and FNYEAQ. This CDR3 region has 20 residues. With 2 bases clipped from V and 0 bases from J, the junction kept 8 bases outside the gene matches. In nucleotides, the CDR3 is TGTGCCAGCAGCTTACAACCGGGACTAGCGGGTCGCTCTGGGGCCAACGTCCTGACTTTC. Protein sequence: CASSLQPGLAGRSGANVLTF.

The sample holds many counts of this clonotype. The chain links TRBV7-9 to TRBJ1-5; 9 bases are shared with TRBD1. The germline V gene has CDR1 SEHNR and CDR2 FQNEAQ (reference sequence). This CDR3 is 17 amino acids long. J was trimmed by 6 bases and V by 1 base; bases with no gene match: 10. The CDR3 loop is CASSLGQGEVSRQPQHF. In DNA form, the CDR3 reads TGTGCCAGCAGCTTAGGACAGGGGGAAGTATCTCGTCAGCCCCAGCATTTT. The entire variable domain, with the rest obtained from reference TRBV7-9 and TRBJ1-5, is as follows: DTGVSQNPRHKITKRGQNVTFRCDPISEHNRLYWYRQTLGQGPEFLTYFQNEAQLEKSRLLSDRFSAERPKGSFSTLEIQRTEQGDSAMYLCASSLGQGEVSRQPQHFGDGTRLSIL.

CDR3 in DNA: TGCAGTGCTAGGGCCTTACTAGTCACTGAGACCCAGTACTTC. Translation gives CSARALLVTETQYF. J is TRBJ2-5 and V is TRBV20-1, with D perhaps matching TRBD2 (5 bases). Germline V gives CDR1 DFQATT, CDR2 SNEGSKA (reference sequence). This CDR3 is 14 amino acids long. The ends were cut back, 3 bases at V and 5 bases at J, with 16 bases in the middle.

In this sample, this clonotype turned up a few times. The V call is TRBV11-2, the J call TRBJ2-5; TRBD1 matches 12 bases. The CDR3 has 18 residues. Germline CDR1 is SGHAT and CDR2 is FQNNGV. The V and J ends lost 3 bases and 5 bases, in that order; junction bases with no gene match: 13. The CDR3 reads CASSLSFRDRGRGETQYF. For the CDR3, the DNA is TGTGCCAGCAGCTTGTCCTTTCGGGACAGGGGGCGGGGGGAGACCCAGTACTTC.

This clonotype was seen a few times. The genes are TRBV3-1 and TRBJ2-3; 10 nucleotides line up with TRBD2. The CDR3 runs 16 residues. Looked up from germline, CDR1 is LGHDT and CDR2 is YNNKEL (reference sequence). V trimming: 3 bases; J trimming: 2 bases; junction bases outside the gene matches: 5. In DNA, the CDR3 is TGTGCCAGCAGCCATGGGCTAGCGGGAGCCACAGATACGCAGTATTTT. Amino acids: CASSHGLAGATDTQYF.

To note about this clonotype: Because it lacks the conserved phenylalanine or tryptophan at the end, this CDR3 is likely a read error. The CDR3: CASQTETNTGELFL. The CDR3 DNA reads as TGTGCCAGCCAGACAGAAACGAACACCGGGGAGCTGTTTTTG. This chain connects TRBV6-1 to TRBJ2-2; TRBD1 might be the D (5 bases). CDR3 size: 14 residues. The germline V and J ends were trimmed by 8 bases and 0 bases, with 10 bases remaining between them. Germline loops: CDR1 MNHNS, CDR2 SASEGT.

This clonotype occurred a few times. The rearrangement links TRBV6-1 to TRBJ1-4; a possible D gene is TRBD1 (5 bases). This CDR3 comprises 14 residues. V lost 7 bases, J lost 3 bases, and 12 bases lay in between. CDR1 is MNHNS, CDR2 SASEGT, per germline. CDR3 DNA sequence: TGTGCCAGCACGCCGACAGTCTCTAATGAAAAACTGTTTTTT. Translated: CASTPTVSNEKLFF.